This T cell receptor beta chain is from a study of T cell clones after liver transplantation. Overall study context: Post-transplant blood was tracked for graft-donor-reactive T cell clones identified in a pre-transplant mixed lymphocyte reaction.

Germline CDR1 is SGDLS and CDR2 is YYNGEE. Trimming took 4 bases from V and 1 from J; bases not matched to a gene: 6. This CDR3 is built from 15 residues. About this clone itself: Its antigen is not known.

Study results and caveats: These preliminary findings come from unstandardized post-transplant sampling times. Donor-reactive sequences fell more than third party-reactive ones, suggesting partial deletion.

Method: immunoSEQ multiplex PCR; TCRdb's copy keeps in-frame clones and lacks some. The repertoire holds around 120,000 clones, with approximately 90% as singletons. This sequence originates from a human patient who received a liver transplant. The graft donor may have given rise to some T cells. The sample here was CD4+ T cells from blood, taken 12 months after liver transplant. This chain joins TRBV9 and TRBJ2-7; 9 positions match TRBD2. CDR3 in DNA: TGTGCCAGCAGCATCGGCGGACTAGCGTCCTACGAGCAGTACTTC. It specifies CASSIGGLASYEQYF.